This T cell receptor beta chain was sequenced in a study of T cell repertoires in cytomegalovirus infection. This CDR3 spans 15 amino acids. The V gene's germline CDR1 is SGHAT and CDR2 FQNNGV. V was cut by 7 bases and J by 6 bases, with 19 bases left in between. On this clonotype itself: The antigen is not known.

TCRdb called the reads again in MiXCR, with one record for every CDR3 protein. This sample has about 60,000 distinct CDR3 sequences, with about 30% found just once. What was sequenced was PBMCs, sequenced either directly or after in vitro stimulation (not recorded which). The rearrangement joins TRBV11-2 to TRBJ2-1; D gene unclear. This TCR was recovered from a human donor in good health (CMV status not recorded). Some clones in this sample may be carry-over from other donors' samples. The CDR3 DNA reads TGTGCCAGCACCCAAATAGACGGTTCCCGCAATGAGCAGTTCTTC. Its translation: CASTQIDGSRNEQFF.